Each of the 23 T cell receptor beta chains below was sequenced from the same sample in a study of blood T cell repertoires in COVID-19. Sequencing was performed with immunoSEQ multiplex PCR; in TCRdb, only in-frame clones are kept and a portion is missing. The table shows roughly 440,000 clones, with around 88% occurring only once. Sequencing was done on a sample of peripheral blood. The receptors stem from a woman between 50 and 59 years old with COVID-19, enrolled during active disease.

This sequence joins TRBV18 and TRBJ1-2, with D hard to call. The CDR3 contains 15 residues. The V and J ends lost 2 bases and 6 bases respectively, with 16 bases between them. Germline V gene sequence: CDR1 KGHSH, CDR2 LQKENI. CDR3 amino acids: CASSPRQVGDNGYTF. CDR3 DNA: TGTGCCAGCTCACCAAGGCAGGTTGGTGATAATGGCTACACCTTC.

This clone is a singleton in its sample. The same CDR3 can be traced to other DNA sequences in this sample. The V and J genes are TRBV5-1 and TRBJ2-1, with 7 bases lining up with TRBD2. Trimming took 0 bases from V and 7 from J; bases not matched to a gene: 4. CDR3 length equals 14 residues. CDR1 is SGHRS and CDR2 is YFSETQ in the germline V gene. CDR3: CASSLVAGGNEQFF. As DNA, the CDR3 is TGCGCCAGCAGCTTGGTAGCGGGTGGGAATGAGCAGTTCTTC.

The V call is TRBV7-6, the J call TRBJ2-3, with 9 bases fitting TRBD2. In germline, CDR1 is SGHVS, CDR2 FNYEAQ. Trimming at V came to 1 base and at J to 4 bases, leaving 3 bases not matched to a gene. The CDR3 runs to 15 residues. Here the CDR3 reads CASSLGGGAPDTQYF. Here the CDR3 DNA reads TGTGCCAGCAGCTTAGGCGGGGGGGCCCCAGATACGCAGTATTTT.

This chain connects TRBV5-1 to TRBJ2-1, with TRBD2 identical over 14 bases. The CDR3 sequence is 16 residues long. CDR1 and CDR2 from the germline V gene are SGHRS and YFSETQ. Trimming cost V 0 bases and J 13 bases; bases outside gene matches: 9. The CDR3: CASSLAGTSGGAGQFF. In DNA form, the CDR3 reads TGCGCCAGCAGCTTGGCCGGGACTAGCGGGGGCGCCGGCCAGTTCTTC.

The rearrangement links TRBV27 to TRBJ1-2; TRBD1 aligns across 10 bases. J lost 5 bases, V lost 6 bases, and 12 bases had no gene match. The CDR3 has 16 residues. Germline CDR1 and CDR2: MNHEY and SMNVEV (reference sequence). The CDR3 here is CASSRGQGYQGYGYTF. The CDR3, as DNA: TGTGCCAGCAGCCGGGGACAGGGGTACCAGGGGTATGGCTACACCTTC.

The chain combines TRBV4-1 with TRBJ1-4; possibly TRBD1 for D (5 bases). Germline CDR1 MGHRA, CDR2 YSYEKL. The length of the CDR3 is 14 residues. V was cut by 6 bases and J by 8 bases, with 16 bases left in between. The CDR3 reads CASRPGTGLEKLFF. Written as DNA, the CDR3 is TGCGCCAGCAGACCCGGGACGGGACTAGAAAAACTGTTTTTT.

The chain recombines TRBV30 with TRBJ2-1; 9 bases match TRBD2. Looked up from germline, CDR1 is GTSNPN and CDR2 is SVGIG (reference sequence). The CDR3 totals 15 residues. Losses at the gene ends were 4 bases for V and 6 bases for J; bases not matched to a gene: 10. The CDR3 coding sequence is TGTGCCTGGACTCCAGCGGGGGGAGCCCTCAATGAGCAGTTCTTC. It specifies CAWTPAGGALNEQFF.

The V gene is TRBV6-5, the J gene TRBJ2-7, with D possibly matching TRBD2 (7 bases). Germline V gene sequence: CDR1 MNHEY, CDR2 SVGAGI. Between the trimmed V and J ends, which lost 10 bases and 3 bases, there was a span of 19 bases. The CDR3 is 14 amino acids. Written as DNA, the CDR3 is TGTGCCATCTCAGGAGGGGGGGGCGGCTACGAGCAGTACTTC. It encodes CAISGGGGGYEQYF.

The rearrangement uses TRBV5-1 and TRBJ1-2; tentative D call: TRBD1 (5 bases). The CDR3 totals 14 residues. The ends were cut back, 0 bases at V and 5 bases at J, with 11 bases in the middle. Germline V gene lookup returns CDR1 SGHRS and CDR2 YFSETQ. CDR3 coding DNA: TGCGCCAGCAGCTTGGAGGGCAGGGAATATGGCTACACCTTC. Its protein product is CASSLEGREYGYTF.

The V and J genes are TRBV19 and TRBJ1-5; D gene ambiguous. The ends were cut back, 3 bases at V and 3 bases at J, with 9 bases in the middle. The CDR3 runs 14 residues. CDR1 is LNHDA and CDR2 is SQIVND in the germline V gene (reference sequence). This CDR3 reads CASSMSGFNQPQHF. CDR3 DNA sequence: TGTGCCAGTAGTATGTCGGGATTCAATCAGCCCCAGCATTTT.

The rearrangement uses TRBV4-1 and TRBJ2-1; 9 bases are a match to TRBD2. Germline lookup yields CDR1 MGHRA and CDR2 YSYEKL. The CDR3 totals 18 residues. V dropped 4 bases and J dropped 0; count of bases not matched to a gene: 10. DNA for the CDR3: TGCGCCAGCAGCCGAGAATTAGCGGGGGCTAGCTCCTACAATGAGCAGTTCTTC. It codes for CASSRELAGASSYNEQFF.

The V gene is TRBV11-3, the J gene TRBJ2-3, with 7 bases matching TRBD2. The germline gives CDR1 SGHNT, CDR2 YENEEA. The CDR3 loop spans 14 amino acids. The V gene end was trimmed by 2 bases and the J gene end by 4 bases; junction bases not matched to a gene: 3. The CDR3 coding sequence is TGTGCCAGCAGCTTATTGGGGGGGTCAGATACGCAGTATTTT. Amino acid sequence: CASSLLGGSDTQYF.

This clone showed up just a few times. The chain joins TRBV4-1 to TRBJ1-1; D might be TRBD1 (5 bases). V was cut by 0 bases and J by 3 bases, with 14 bases left in between. This CDR3 is 16 amino acids long. Germline V lookup: CDR1 MGHRA, CDR2 YSYEKL. For the CDR3, the DNA is TGCGCCAGCAGCCAAGATGGGGCCCCGGGAGACACTGAAGCTTTCTTT. Translation gives CASSQDGAPGDTEAFF.

This rearrangement joins TRBV5-1 to TRBJ2-5; D might be TRBD2 (7 bases). This CDR3 comprises 14 residues. V was clipped by 5 bases and J by 5 bases, with 16 bases between them. CDR1 and CDR2 from the germline V gene are SGHRS and YFSETQ. CDR3 protein: CASRGGAQQETQYF. CDR3 sequence (DNA): TGCGCCAGCAGAGGGGGGGCGCAGCAGGAGACCCAGTACTTC.

CDR3 amino acids: CASSSRDRATGELFF. CDR3 DNA sequence: TGCGCCAGCAGCTCCCGGGACAGGGCGACCGGGGAGCTGTTTTTT. The chain uses TRBV5-1 and TRBJ2-2; 9 bases agree with TRBD1. Unmatched junction bases numbered 5, after V lost 3 bases and J lost 5 bases. This CDR3 is built from 15 residues. Per germline, CDR1 SGHRS and CDR2 YFSETQ. The whole variable domain, remainder taken from reference TRBV5-1 and TRBJ2-2, is KAGVTQTPRYLIKTRGQQVTLSCSPISGHRSVSWYQQTPGQGLQFLFEYFSETQRNKGNFPGRFSGRQFSNSRSEMNVSTLELGDSALYLCASSSRDRATGELFFGEGSRLTVL.

The J gene is TRBJ2-3, the V gene TRBV7-2; weak D call: TRBD2 (7 bases). From germline, CDR1 is SGHTA and CDR2 FQGNSA. Between the trimmed V and J ends, which lost 3 bases and 4 bases, there was a span of 8 bases. This CDR3 contains 13 residues. CDR3 bases: TGTGCCAGCAGCTTGGGGGGGCCAGATACGCAGTATTTT. Amino acid sequence: CASSLGGPDTQYF.

This clone was seen a single time. The chain uses TRBV29-1 and TRBJ1-2, with 9 bases identical to TRBD1. V shed 2 bases and J 8 bases; nucleotides not matched to a gene: 6. From germline, CDR1 is SQVTM and CDR2 ANQGSEA. This CDR3 comprises 13 residues. CDR3 sequence: CSVERDRVVGYTF. CDR3 coding DNA: TGCAGCGTTGAACGGGACAGGGTTGTCGGCTACACCTTC.

J is TRBJ1-1 and V is TRBV9, with 11 bases matching TRBD1. The CDR3 is 15 amino acids. The germline V gene has CDR1 SGDLS and CDR2 YYNGEE. Losses at the gene ends were 2 bases for V and 7 bases for J; bases not matched to a gene: 7. CDR3 nucleotide sequence: TGTGCCAGCAGCGTGGGGACAGGGGGTGTGTATGAAGCTTTCTTT. Protein: CASSVGTGGVYEAFF.

This chain links TRBV6-5 with TRBJ1-2; TRBD1 aligns across 8 bases. The CDR3 extends over 16 amino acids. The V and J ends lost 2 bases and 8 bases, in that order; junction bases with no gene match: 13. Germline loops: CDR1 MNHEY, CDR2 SVGAGI. As DNA, the CDR3 is TGTGCCAGCAGTTACATAGGCCAGGGGGCGAGGGGAGGCTACACCTTC. It yields the protein CASSYIGQGARGGYTF.

The chain employs TRBV4-2 and TRBJ2-4, with D maybe TRBD2 (7 bases). Germline V gene sequence: CDR1 LGHNA, CDR2 YNFKEQ. The V and J ends lost 0 bases and 4 bases respectively, with 13 bases between them. CDR3 length: 16 residues. This chain's CDR3 is CASSQDRKGGKNIQYF. The CDR3 DNA reads TGTGCCAGCAGCCAAGATAGAAAGGGGGGGAAAAACATTCAGTACTTC.

In regard to this clone: Compared with germline, one end of the junction differs, possibly owing to a read error. This chain joins TRBV30 and TRBJ2-3; the match to TRBD2 covers 7 bases. The germline V gene encodes CDR1 GTSNPN and CDR2 SVGIG (reference sequence). The CDR3 is 11 residues long. The CDR3 coding sequence is TGTGCCTGGGGGGCGGGGGTCCTGCCGAATTTT. This encodes CAWGAGVLPNF.

This chain uses TRBV5-1 with TRBJ2-7, with a weak D call TRBD2 (5 bases). The CDR3 totals 14 residues. V gave up 3 bases and J gave up 5 bases, with 15 bases separating them. The V gene's germline CDR1 is SGHRS and CDR2 YFSETQ. This CDR3 is CASSSGLGRDEQYF. CDR3 coding DNA: TGCGCCAGCAGCTCCGGACTCGGACGGGACGAGCAGTACTTC. Based on the CDR3 plus reference TRBV5-1 and TRBJ2-7, the full variable domain is KAGVTQTPRYLIKTRGQQVTLSCSPISGHRSVSWYQQTPGQGLQFLFEYFSETQRNKGNFPGRFSGRQFSNSRSEMNVSTLELGDSALYLCASSSGLGRDEQYFGPGTRLTVT.

The chain joins TRBV10-2 to TRBJ2-1, with D perhaps TRBD2 (5 bases). CDR3 length equals 13 residues. Trimming cost V 6 bases and J 5 bases, with 11 bases left between them. Germline values: CDR1 WSHSY, CDR2 SAAADI. The CDR3 region has the DNA TGCGCCAGCAGCATAGCGCACGACAATGAGCAGTTCTTC. Translation gives CASSIAHDNEQFF.